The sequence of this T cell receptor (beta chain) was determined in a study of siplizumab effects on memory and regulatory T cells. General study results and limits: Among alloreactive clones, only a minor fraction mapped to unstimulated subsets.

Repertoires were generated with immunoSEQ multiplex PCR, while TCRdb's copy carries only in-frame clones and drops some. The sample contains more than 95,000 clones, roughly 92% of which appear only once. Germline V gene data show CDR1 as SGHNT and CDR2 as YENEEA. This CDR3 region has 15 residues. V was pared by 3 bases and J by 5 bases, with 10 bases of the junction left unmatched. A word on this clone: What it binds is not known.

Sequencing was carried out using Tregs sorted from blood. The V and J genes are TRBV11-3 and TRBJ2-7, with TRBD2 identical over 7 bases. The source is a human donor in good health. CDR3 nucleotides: TGTGCCAGCAGCTTTTTCGGCGGGAGTCCTAACGAGCAGTACTTC. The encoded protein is CASSFFGGSPNEQYF.